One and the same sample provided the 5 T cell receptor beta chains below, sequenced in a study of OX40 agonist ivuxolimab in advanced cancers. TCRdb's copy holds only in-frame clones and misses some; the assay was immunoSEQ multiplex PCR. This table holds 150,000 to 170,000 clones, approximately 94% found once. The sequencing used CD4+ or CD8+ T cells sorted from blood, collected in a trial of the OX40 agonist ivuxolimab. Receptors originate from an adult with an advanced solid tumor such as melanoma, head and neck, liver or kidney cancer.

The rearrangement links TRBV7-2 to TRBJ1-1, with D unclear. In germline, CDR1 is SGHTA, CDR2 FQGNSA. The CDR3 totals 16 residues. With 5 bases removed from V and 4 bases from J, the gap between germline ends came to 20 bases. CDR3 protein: CASSRPPPGEGTEAFF. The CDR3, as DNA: TGTGCCAGCAGCCGACCCCCTCCCGGGGAGGGCACTGAAGCTTTCTTT.

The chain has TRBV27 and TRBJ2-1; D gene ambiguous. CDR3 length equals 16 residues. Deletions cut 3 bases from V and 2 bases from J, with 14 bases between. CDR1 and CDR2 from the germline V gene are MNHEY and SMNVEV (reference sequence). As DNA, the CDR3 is TGTGCCAGCAGTTTGGCTAGACGGATAGCCTACAATGAGCAGTTCTTC. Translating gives CASSLARRIAYNEQFF.

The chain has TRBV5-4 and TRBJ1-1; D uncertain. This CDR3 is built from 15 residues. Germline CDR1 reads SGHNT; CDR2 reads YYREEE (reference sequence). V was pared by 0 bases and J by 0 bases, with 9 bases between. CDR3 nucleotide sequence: TGTGCCAGCAGCTTGGAGCTGGGGTTGAACACTGAAGCTTTCTTT. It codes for CASSLELGLNTEAFF.

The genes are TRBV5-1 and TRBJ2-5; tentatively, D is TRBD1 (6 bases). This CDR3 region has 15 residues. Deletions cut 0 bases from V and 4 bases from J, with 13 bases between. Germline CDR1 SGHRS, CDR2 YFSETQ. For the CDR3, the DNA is TGCGCCAGCAGCTTGGGAGACAGGACTGGAGAGACCCAGTACTTC. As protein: CASSLGDRTGETQYF.

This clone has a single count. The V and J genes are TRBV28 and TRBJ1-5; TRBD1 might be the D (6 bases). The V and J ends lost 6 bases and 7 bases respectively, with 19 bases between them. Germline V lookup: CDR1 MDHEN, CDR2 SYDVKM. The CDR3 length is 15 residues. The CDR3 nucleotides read TGTGCCAGCAGGAAAACAGCAGGGGAGTTCCAGCCCCAGCATTTT. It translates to CASRKTAGEFQPQHF.